The 8 T cell receptor beta chains given below trace back to one sample, sequenced in a study of shared clonotypes between healthy human individuals (dated by TCRdb to 2018 to 2020). The library was built by means of the immunoSEQ multiplex PCR assay. Imported from immuneACCESS, the table was reduced by TCRdb to in-frame sequences with V and J called. These copies leave out some clones; in studies compared against another copy, an unresolved V gene accounts for under half, and the cause of the remainder is not known. The sample table records over a million clones; roughly 96% of these occur just once. Jointly, the top ten make up over 1% of the sample. Sequencing input: naive CD4+ T cells sorted from blood. Interpreted using the paper, the cell subset or site label stands for: CD45RA+ positively selected. The source is a man aged 25-40 years in good health.

The genes are TRBV18 and TRBJ2-6, with unresolved D. This CDR3 is built from 17 residues. The V gene lost 2 bases and the J gene lost 11 bases, with 22 bases spanning the gap. From germline, CDR1 is KGHSH and CDR2 LQKENI. CDR3 region: CASSPTIGASGRDVLTF. The CDR3, as DNA: TGTGCCAGCTCACCAACCATCGGCGCCTCTGGAAGGGACGTCCTGACTTTC.

The rearrangement uses TRBV18 and TRBJ1-1; D gene ambiguous. Trimming removed 3 bases from V and 1 base from J, with 12 bases in between. The CDR3 contains 15 residues. Germline CDR1 reads KGHSH; CDR2 reads LQKENI. The CDR3 is CASSPISTANTEAFF. Written as DNA, the CDR3 is TGTGCCAGCTCACCCATTTCTACGGCGAACACTGAAGCTTTCTTT.

The rearrangement uses TRBV5-1 and TRBJ2-1; D uncertain. The CDR3 is 15 amino acids. Germline lookup yields CDR1 SGHRS and CDR2 YFSETQ. V dropped 4 bases and J dropped 7 bases, with 18 bases sitting between them. The CDR3 DNA sequence: TGCGCCAGCAGCCTGGTGGGGTCCTGGACGAATGAGCAGTTCTTC. Its protein product is CASSLVGSWTNEQFF.

The V gene is TRBV7-6, the J gene TRBJ2-2; D is unclear. The length of the CDR3 is 14 residues. V gave up 5 bases and J gave up 8 bases, with 15 bases separating them. CDR1 is SGHVS, CDR2 FNYEAQ, per germline. This CDR3 is CASSAMPGAGELFF. The CDR3 nucleotides read TGTGCCAGCAGCGCTATGCCGGGCGCTGGGGAGCTGTTTTTT.

The chain combines TRBV2 with TRBJ2-5, with D maybe TRBD1 (6 bases). CDR1 is SNHLY and CDR2 is FYNNEI in the germline V gene. V lost 6 bases and J lost 3, with 14 bases in between. This CDR3 comprises 14 residues. CDR3: CASSPRTAEETQYF. The CDR3 region has the DNA TGTGCCAGCAGCCCAAGGACAGCGGAAGAGACCCAGTACTTC. The full variable domain, completed using reference TRBV2 and TRBJ2-5, is EPEVTQTPSHQVTQMGQEVILRCVPISNHLYFYWYRQILGQKVEFLVSFYNNEISEKSEIFDDQFSVERPDGSNFTLKIRSTKLEDSAMYFCASSPRTAEETQYFGPGTRLLVL.

The chain has TRBV28 and TRBJ2-2; TRBD1 matches 8 bases. Per the germline V gene, CDR1 is MDHEN and CDR2 is SYDVKM. V was clipped by 7 bases and J by 1 base; unmatched bases: 8. This CDR3 is built from 16 residues. CDR3 sequence: CASNRDRGGNTGELFF. CDR3 DNA: TGTGCCAGCAATAGAGACAGGGGTGGGAACACCGGGGAGCTGTTTTTT.

CDR3 loop: CASSQDRGHYGYTF. The CDR3 bases are TGTGCCAGCTCACAAGACAGGGGTCACTATGGCTACACCTTC. This rearrangement joins TRBV18 to TRBJ1-2; 8 positions match TRBD1. CDR1 and CDR2 from the germline V gene are KGHSH and LQKENI. CDR3 length equals 14 residues. Losses at the gene ends were 4 bases for V and 3 bases for J; bases not matched to a gene: 4.

The chain carries TRBV7-9 and TRBJ2-7; D not certain. Trimming cost V 5 bases and J 0 bases, with 17 bases left between them. CDR3 length: 16 amino acids. Per germline, CDR1 SEHNR and CDR2 FQNEAQ (reference sequence). The CDR3 spells CASSALIPRSSYEQYF. The CDR3 DNA sequence: TGTGCCAGCAGCGCGCTCATCCCGCGGAGCTCCTACGAGCAGTACTTC.